Sequencing of this TCR beta chain was carried out in a study of cytomegalovirus exposure and HLA in healthy donors. The donors were members of the validation cohort, which comprised more than 90 subjects and was separate from the first cohort of 730 or so subjects. Clones were read by immunoSEQ multiplex PCR, and TCRdb kept only the in-frame ones, dropping some. The data show some 160,000 clones, approximately 90% seen once. V was clipped by 5 bases and J by 5 bases; unmatched bases: 12. Germline-derived CDR1 and CDR2 are MNHEY and SMNVEV (reference sequence). CDR3 length: 16 amino acids. This sequence joins TRBV27 and TRBJ1-2; 9 bases fit TRBD1. This TCR was sampled from a man in his late teens or twenties in good health and CMV-seronegative. The sequenced material came from PBMCs. CDR3 protein: CASSQVSGTGYYGYTF. The CDR3 nucleotides read TGTGCCAGCAGTCAAGTTTCCGGGACAGGGTATTATGGCTACACCTTC.